The 13 T cell receptor beta chains given below trace back to one sample, sequenced in a study of shared clonotypes between healthy human individuals. TCRdb keeps only in-frame clones here, not all; method: immunoSEQ multiplex PCR. The repertoire has roughly 680,000 clones, roughly 72% of them found once; the top ten carry under 2%. The source material was memory CD4+ T cells sorted from blood. Documented subset: CD45RA-negative fraction. All receptors come from a woman aged 25-40 years in good health.

The chain uses TRBV4-2 and TRBJ2-7, with D perhaps matching TRBD1 or TRBD2 (6 bases each). Germline V gene data show CDR1 as LGHNA and CDR2 as YNFKEQ. V lost 4 bases and J lost 3, with 22 bases in between. The CDR3 is 17 residues long. The CDR3 coding sequence is TGTGCCAGCAGCCCAGAGCTTGGGGGGCTAAGATTCTACGAGCAGTACTTC. Protein sequence: CASSPELGGLRFYEQYF.

This clone showed up just a few times. This sequence joins TRBV7-9 and TRBJ2-3; TRBD1 aligns across 9 bases. Germline assignment: CDR1 SEHNR and CDR2 FQNEAQ (reference sequence). This CDR3 spans 16 amino acids. V lost 2 bases and J lost 2; bases outside the gene matches: 5. CDR3: CASSLFGTGITDTQYF. CDR3 nucleotide sequence: TGTGCCAGCAGCTTATTCGGGACAGGGATCACAGATACGCAGTATTTT.

About this clone: This sample includes further DNA sequences coding for the same CDR3. V and J are TRBV5-1 and TRBJ2-2, with a weak D call TRBD1 (5 bases). The CDR3 totals 14 residues. V lost 6 bases, J lost 2 bases, and 11 bases lay in between. Germline assignment: CDR1 SGHRS and CDR2 YFSETQ. CDR3 sequence reads: CASKVQGNTGELFF. DNA for the CDR3: TGCGCCAGCAAAGTTCAGGGAAACACCGGGGAGCTGTTTTTT. The entire variable domain, with the rest obtained from reference TRBV5-1 and TRBJ2-2, is as follows: KAGVTQTPRYLIKTRGQQVTLSCSPISGHRSVSWYQQTPGQGLQFLFEYFSETQRNKGNFPGRFSGRQFSNSRSEMNVSTLELGDSALYLCASKVQGNTGELFFGEGSRLTVL.

Written as DNA, the CDR3 is TGTGCCAGCAGTAAACGACAGGTTGAGACCCAGTACTTC. It encodes CASSKRQVETQYF. V usage is TRBV7-2 and J usage is TRBJ2-5, with D possibly being TRBD1 (6 bases). Germline CDR1 and CDR2: SGHTA and FQGNSA. V lost 6 bases to trimming and J lost 5 bases, with 13 bases between them. The CDR3 is 13 residues long.

The chain uses TRBV5-1 and TRBJ1-1; D ambiguous. Trimming shortened V by 2 bases and J by 4 bases, and 18 bases separated the two germline ends. There are 16 residues in the CDR3. Germline V gene data show CDR1 as SGHRS and CDR2 as YFSETQ. The CDR3 protein is CASSFRSTSTSTEAFF. CDR3 in DNA: TGCGCCAGCAGCTTTAGGTCAACAAGTACGAGCACTGAAGCTTTCTTT.

This clone was seen at least ten times. The chain carries TRBV19 and TRBJ1-2; maybe TRBD1 (6 bases). Germline CDR1 is LNHDA and CDR2 is SQIVND (reference sequence). Trimming removed 4 bases at V and 4 bases at J, with 16 bases between. The CDR3 is made up of 15 amino acids. The CDR3 spells CASSKPGAGGYGYTF. CDR3 nucleotides: TGTGCCAGTAGTAAGCCGGGGGCCGGAGGCTATGGCTACACCTTC.

This clone was detected a few times. The chain couples TRBV29-1 to TRBJ2-5; no clear D. The J call may be wrong; the DNA end is better matched by TRBJ2-7. Germline V gene sequence: CDR1 SQVTM, CDR2 ANQGSEA. The CDR3 is 12 residues long. The CDR3, as DNA: TGCAGCGTTTCCGGACGGGCCTACGAGCAGTACTTC. Its protein is CSVSGRAYEQYF.

As for this clone: This sample also contains other DNA sequences that code for the same CDR3. This sequence joins TRBV2 and TRBJ1-5; possible D gene TRBD1, 6 bases. In germline, CDR1 is SNHLY, CDR2 FYNNEI. The CDR3 covers 15 residues. Trimming left V 0 bases short and J 6 bases short, with 12 bases between. The CDR3 DNA is TGTGCCAGCAGTGAAGCGGGGGGCGCAGGTCAGCCCCAGCATTTT. As protein: CASSEAGGAGQPQHF. Together with reference TRBV2 and TRBJ1-5, the CDR3 gives the full variable domain: EPEVTQTPSHQVTQMGQEVILRCVPISNHLYFYWYRQILGQKVEFLVSFYNNEISEKSEIFDDQFSVERPDGSNFTLKIRSTKLEDSAMYFCASSEAGGAGQPQHFGDGTRLSIL.

This sequence joins TRBV5-5 and TRBJ2-5, with 12 nucleotides matching TRBD1. The CDR3 sequence is 16 residues long. Unmatched junction bases numbered 12, after V lost 7 bases and J lost 5 bases. The germline V gene has CDR1 SGHKS and CDR2 YYEKEE (reference sequence). CDR3 sequence reads: CASSFSGQGAGETQYF. In DNA form, the CDR3 reads TGTGCCAGCTCATTCTCGGGACAGGGGGCCGGGGAGACCCAGTACTTC.

The genes are TRBV18 and TRBJ2-2, with 8 bases identical to TRBD1. The junction had 12 bases not matched to a gene; V was cut back by 5 bases and J by 4 bases. This CDR3 is built from 17 residues. CDR1 and CDR2 (germline): KGHSH, LQKENI. CDR3 DNA: TGTGCCAGCTCATCGTCCCCAGGGGGCGCATTCACCGGGGAGCTGTTTTTT. Translation gives CASSSSPGGAFTGELFF.

This clone was picked up one time. The V call is TRBV18, the J call TRBJ2-7; the D gene is possibly TRBD1 (6 bases). Trimming shortened V by 4 bases and J by 6 bases, and 19 bases separated the two germline ends. CDR1 is KGHSH, CDR2 LQKENI, per germline. The CDR3 sequence is 15 residues long. CDR3 sequence reads: CASSLGQRGEGEQYF. CDR3 nucleotides: TGTGCCAGCTCACTGGGACAACGGGGTGAGGGCGAGCAGTACTTC.

In its sample, this clone was seen once. The CDR3 DNA reads TGTGCCACCAGCAGGATAGGGTCGAATACGCAGTATTTT. Protein sequence: CATSRIGSNTQYF. This chain uses TRBV15 with TRBJ2-3; D gene uncertain. Deletions cut 3 bases from V and 7 bases from J, with 11 bases between. The CDR3 covers 13 residues. Germline values: CDR1 LNHNV, CDR2 YYDKDF (reference sequence).

V and J are TRBV7-8 and TRBJ1-2; D unresolved. This CDR3 region has 15 residues. Trimming cost V 5 bases and J 0 bases, with 13 bases left between them. CDR1 and CDR2 from the germline V gene are SGHVS and FQNEAQ. This CDR3 reads CASSTRDYANYGYTF. CDR3 nucleotide sequence: TGTGCCAGCAGCACAAGGGATTACGCTAACTATGGCTACACCTTC.